This is a list of T cell receptor beta chains from one sample in a study of blood T cell repertoires in COVID-19. The protocol was immunoSEQ multiplex PCR, while the TCRdb copy is restricted to in-frame clones and leaves out a portion. The sample carries roughly 280,000 clones, 70% to 90% recorded once. Sequenced input: peripheral blood. The receptors derive from a woman aged 60-70 years with COVID-19, enrolled during active disease. Both conserved end residues are part of each CDR3. D genes are given only for firm matches. Expanded clones get a size class; other rows say once, few or many, or leave the size out.

v_call	j_call	d_call	clone_size	cdr3_aa	cdr3_nt
TRBV5-1	TRBJ2-1	TRBD2	.	CASSWGLADYNEQFF	TGCGCCAGCAGCTGGGGACTAGCGGACTACAATGAGCAGTTCTTC
TRBV7-2	TRBJ2-1	TRBD1	.	CASSSTGGLTPWGNEQFF	TGTGCCAGCAGCAGTACAGGGGGTCTTACCCCCTGGGGGAATGAGCAGTTCTTC
TRBV7-3	TRBJ2-1	.	.	CASSPPGQLNEQFF	TGTGCCAGCAGCCCCCCGGGACAACTAAATGAGCAGTTCTTC
TRBV9	TRBJ2-1	TRBD2	.	CASSSTSGTNEQFF	TGTGCCAGCAGCTCGACTAGCGGGACGAATGAGCAGTTCTTC
TRBV30	TRBJ2-5	.	few	CAYSLRETQYF	TGTGCCTATTCTCTACGGGAGACCCAGTACTTC
TRBV5-3	TRBJ2-7	.	.	CARSPWSGGRSHEQYF	TGTGCCAGAAGCCCATGGTCGGGCGGGCGCTCCCACGAGCAGTACTTC
TRBV2	TRBJ2-1	.	.	CASILAAYNEQFF	TGTGCCAGCATACTAGCAGCCTACAATGAGCAGTTCTTC
TRBV29-1	TRBJ2-1	TRBD1	.	CSVEQIRGYNEQFF	TGCAGCGTTGAACAGATCAGGGGGTACAATGAGCAGTTCTTC
TRBV5-6	TRBJ1-3	TRBD1	.	CASSLTGVNTIYF	TGTGCCAGCAGCCTGACAGGGGTTAACACCATATATTTT
TRBV4-1	TRBJ2-5	.	once	CASSQYPNFRETQYF	TGCGCCAGCAGCCAATATCCTAATTTTCGAGAGACCCAGTACTTC
TRBV3-1/TRBV3-2	TRBJ2-1	.	.	CASSQGNAGYYNEQFF	TGTGCCAGCAGCCAAGGCAACGCAGGGTACTACAATGAGCAGTTCTTC
TRBV27	TRBJ1-2	.	.	CASSRDGLGGYTF	TGTGCCAGCAGTCGGGATGGGCTGGGCGGCTACACCTTC
TRBV9	TRBJ2-2	.	few	CASSVAQNTGELFF	TGTGCCAGCAGCGTAGCACAGAACACCGGGGAGCTGTTTTTT
TRBV5-1	TRBJ2-4	TRBD2	.	CASSLDTRSSGQAKNIQYF	TGCGCCAGCAGCTTGGACACCCGTTCTAGCGGGCAAGCCAAAAACATTCAGTACTTC
TRBV19	TRBJ1-1	TRBD1	.	CASSSPTGIEGTEAFF	TGTGCCAGTAGTAGTCCGACAGGGATTGAGGGCACTGAAGCTTTCTTT
TRBV30	TRBJ2-3	.	once	CAWSITRGTDTQYF	TGTGCCTGGAGTATCACTAGAGGCACAGATACGCAGTATTTT
TRBV29-1	TRBJ2-1	TRBD2	.	CSVEIEPGTSGFSYNEQFF	TGCAGCGTTGAAATAGAGCCCGGGACTAGCGGATTCTCCTACAATGAGCAGTTCTTC
TRBV7-6	TRBJ1-6	.	.	CASRLVGKSSYNSPLHF	TGTGCCAGCAGACTAGTGGGGAAGAGCTCCTATAATTCACCCCTCCACTTT
TRBV18	TRBJ1-5	TRBD1	.	CASSKGTAGDGPQHF	TGTGCCAGCTCAAAAGGGACAGCCGGGGATGGGCCCCAGCATTTT
TRBV7-9	TRBJ1-2	TRBD1	.	CAGADRGNYGYTF	TGTGCCGGGGCAGACAGGGGTAACTATGGCTACACCTTC
TRBV5-6	TRBJ1-2	TRBD1	.	CASSYGTAPRGYTF	TGTGCCAGCAGCTACGGGACAGCCCCGCGGGGCTACACCTTC
TRBV9	TRBJ2-1	TRBD2	.	CASSVGTSGGLREQFF	TGTGCCAGCAGCGTAGGGACTAGCGGAGGTCTCAGAGAGCAGTTCTTC
TRBV3-1/TRBV3-2	TRBJ2-5	TRBD2	.	CASSQTRSGGRAEETQYF	TGTGCCAGCAGCCAGACCCGGAGCGGCGGGAGGGCCGAAGAGACCCAGTACTTC
TRBV18	TRBJ1-4	.	once	CASSPLGGTATNEKLFF	TGTGCCAGCTCACCCCTCGGGGGTACTGCAACTAATGAAAAACTGTTTTTT
TRBV5-8	TRBJ1-4	.	.	CASSLAGLKAEKLFF	TGTGCCAGCAGCTTGGCGGGTTTAAAGGCTGAAAAACTGTTTTTT
TRBV27	TRBJ2-1	TRBD1	.	CASPPGQGYNEQFF	TGTGCCAGCCCACCGGGACAGGGGTACAATGAGCAGTTCTTC
TRBV7-2	TRBJ2-1	.	.	CASSLYGSSMNEQFF	TGTGCCAGCAGCTTATACGGGAGTAGTATGAATGAGCAGTTCTTC
TRBV5-1	TRBJ2-3	.	.	CASSLLSGTDTQYF	TGCGCCAGCAGCTTGTTGTCGGGCACAGATACGCAGTATTTT
TRBV10-3	TRBJ1-1	.	few	CAIRYRIINEAFF	TGTGCCATCAGGTACAGAATTATTAATGAAGCTTTCTTT
TRBV7-9	TRBJ1-1	.	.	CASSLKGKNTEAFF	TGTGCCAGCAGCTTAAAGGGGAAGAACACTGAAGCTTTCTTT
TRBV20-1	TRBJ2-1	TRBD2	.	CSASYPGLVYNEQFF	TGCAGTGCTAGTTATCCAGGACTAGTCTACAATGAGCAGTTCTTC
TRBV19	TRBJ1-2	TRBD1	.	CASSIWRDSNYGYTF	TGTGCCAGTAGTATATGGCGGGACAGCAACTATGGCTACACCTTC
TRBV19	TRBJ2-5	TRBD2	.	CASSRATSLWETQYF	TGTGCCAGTAGTAGGGCGACTAGCTTGTGGGAGACCCAGTACTTC
TRBV7-3	TRBJ2-2	TRBD2	.	CASSLTRLAAALNTGELFF	TGTGCCAGCAGCTTAACGCGGCTAGCGGCCGCTCTAAACACCGGGGAGCTGTTTTTT
TRBV6-1	TRBJ2-7	.	.	CASSEVGAPRNEQYF	TGTGCCAGCAGTGAAGTGGGAGCCCCTAGGAACGAGCAGTACTTC
TRBV18	TRBJ2-6	.	.	CASSPIETGANVLTF	TGTGCCAGCTCACCGATAGAGACTGGGGCCAACGTCCTGACTTTC
TRBV24-1	TRBJ2-1	TRBD2	.	CATAGLAGTNEQFF	TGTGCCACAGCGGGACTAGCGGGGACTAATGAGCAGTTCTTC
TRBV5-1	TRBJ2-3	TRBD1	.	CASSRGRKDTQYF	TGCGCCAGCAGCAGGGGGCGTAAAGATACGCAGTATTTT
TRBV6-1	TRBJ1-1	TRBD1	few	CASSEILSRGRRSEAFF	TGTGCCAGCAGTGAAATTTTAAGCAGGGGGCGTCGCTCTGAAGCTTTCTTT
TRBV29-1	TRBJ1-1	.	.	CSAEQGMNTEAFF	TGCAGCGCCGAGCAGGGGATGAACACTGAAGCTTTCTTT
TRBV19	TRBJ1-5	TRBD1	.	CASRDGAGGDQPQHF	TGTGCCAGTCGAGACGGAGCAGGGGGCGATCAGCCCCAGCATTTT
TRBV4-1	TRBJ2-1	TRBD2	few	CASSRKAGTSGYNEQFF	TGCGCCAGCAGCCGCAAGGCCGGGACTAGCGGCTACAATGAGCAGTTCTTC
TRBV7-9	TRBJ1-4	TRBD1	.	CASSLPPGTGGGKLFF	TGTGCCAGCAGCCTGCCTCCCGGGACAGGGGGCGGTAAACTGTTTTTT
TRBV10-1	TRBJ2-2	.	.	CASSGTLNTGELFF	TGCGCCAGCAGCGGGACACTGAACACCGGGGAGCTGTTTTTT
TRBV10-2	TRBJ1-2	.	.	CASRPSSGYGYTF	TGCGCCAGCAGGCCTTCTTCAGGGTATGGCTACACCTTC
TRBV3-1/TRBV3-2	TRBJ2-7	.	once	CASSQAGGEGAKYF	TGTGCCAGCAGCCAAGCGGGAGGGGAGGGGGCGAAGTACTTC